Each of the 26 T cell receptor beta chains below was sequenced from the same sample in a study of T-cell memory formation after mild COVID-19. TCRdb recomputed calls from the 5' RACE reads with MiXCR, one row per CDR3 protein. Altogether under 600,000 distinct CDR3 sequences are present, about 20% being singletons, with the ten largest covering roughly 8.1%. The sequenced sample consisted of PBMCs or a T cell subset sorted from them (not recorded which). The receptor set was obtained from an adult woman who had mild COVID-19 (a few samples of this study predate the infection). Cell type and time point are not known.

The chain has TRBV9 and TRBJ2-3; D could derive from TRBD1 or TRBD2 (6 bases each). Germline CDR1 is SGDLS and CDR2 is YYNGEE. V shed 0 bases and J shed 5 bases, with 10 bases lying between them. CDR3 size: 14 residues. In DNA, the CDR3 is TGTGCCAGCAGCGTAGGGGGGGCCATAGATACGCAGTATTTT. This codes for CASSVGGAIDTQYF.

The V call is TRBV21-1, the J call TRBJ1-2; TRBD1 reflects the table's D call only, with no check against the DNA. TRBV21-1 is an annotated pseudogene. CDR3 length equals 15 residues. The CDR3 sequence: CASSARGPGYYGYTF. As DNA, the CDR3 is TGTGCCAGCAGCGCCCGCGGTCCGGGCTACTATGGCTACACCTTC.

The chain uses TRBV20-1 and TRBJ1-1, with D tentatively TRBD1 (5 bases). CDR1 and CDR2 from the germline V gene are DFQATT and SNEGSKA (reference sequence). The ends were cut back, 1 base at V and 5 bases at J, with 8 bases in the middle. The CDR3 consists of 12 residues. The CDR3 nucleotides are TGCAGTGCTAGAGTGGGGGATACTGAAGCTTTCTTT. Its protein product is CSARVGDTEAFF.

V gene TRBV11-2 combines with J gene TRBJ2-5; TRBD1 matches at 8 bases. Unmatched junction bases numbered 13, after V lost 5 bases and J lost 5 bases. CDR1 and CDR2 (germline): SGHAT, FQNNGV. The CDR3 totals 16 residues. The CDR3 DNA sequence: TGTGCCAGCAGCCTAGGTGGAACAGGGGGTTTGGAGACCCAGTACTTC. It encodes CASSLGGTGGLETQYF. The full variable domain, its missing parts supplied by reference TRBV11-2 and TRBJ2-5, is EAGVAQSPRYKIIEKRQSVAFWCNPISGHATLYWYQQILGQGPKLLIQFQNNGVVDDSQLPKDRFSAERLKGVDSTLKIQPAKLEDSAVYLCASSLGGTGGLETQYFGPGTRLLVL.

In its sample, this clonotype was seen many times. The chain recombines TRBV29-1 with TRBJ2-1; D is ambiguous. Germline CDR1 and CDR2: SQVTM and ANQGSEA. The CDR3 extends over 13 amino acids. Trimming pared 0 bases from V and 6 bases from J, leaving 9 bases between. The CDR3 nucleotides read TGCAGCGTTGAAGATCTTGAGGTCAATGAGCAGTTCTTC. It specifies CSVEDLEVNEQFF.

The genes are TRBV20-1 and TRBJ2-5; 11 positions agree with TRBD2. With V trimmed by 4 bases and J by 4 bases, 2 bases remained unmatched. Germline CDR1 reads DFQATT; CDR2 reads SNEGSKA (reference sequence). There are 13 residues in the CDR3. The CDR3 is CSATSGGRETQYF. The CDR3 coding sequence is TGCAGTGCTACTAGCGGGGGGCGAGAGACCCAGTACTTC.

A few counts support this clonotype. This sequence joins TRBV9 and TRBJ2-2; D tentatively fits TRBD1 or TRBD2 (7 bases each). Germline loops: CDR1 SGDLS, CDR2 YYNGEE. V lost 4 bases and J 5 bases, leaving 15 bases between the germline ends. The CDR3 is 15 amino acids. The CDR3 bases are TGTGCCAGCAGCATCCGACAGGGAGGGACCGGGGAGCTGTTTTTT. Translation gives CASSIRQGGTGELFF. The entire variable domain, with the rest obtained from reference TRBV9 and TRBJ2-2, is as follows: DSGVTQTPKHLITATGQRVTLRCSPRSGDLSVYWYQQSLDQGLQFLIQYYNGEERAKGNILERFSAQQFPDLHSELNLSSLELGDSALYFCASSIRQGGTGELFFGEGSRLTVL.

This clonotype was seen more than once but under ten times. CDR3 sequence reads: CASSPGGGARDEQFF. The CDR3 DNA reads as TGCGCCAGCAGCCCGGGAGGGGGAGCGCGGGACGAGCAGTTCTTC. V and J are TRBV5-1 and TRBJ2-1, with 8 positions matching TRBD2. J was trimmed by 10 bases and V by 4 bases; bases with no gene match: 13. Germline lookup yields CDR1 SGHRS and CDR2 YFSETQ. The CDR3 is 15 residues long.

V gene TRBV7-9 combines with J gene TRBJ2-7; possibly TRBD1 for D (6 bases). With 1 base removed from V and 2 bases from J, the gap between germline ends came to 9 bases. Germline values: CDR1 SEHNR, CDR2 FQNEAQ (reference sequence). The CDR3 has 14 amino acids. The DNA of the CDR3 is TGTGCCAGCAGCTTAGAGGACAGAACCTACGAGCAGTACTTC. Translating it yields CASSLEDRTYEQYF.

The table lists this clonotype with many counts. This sequence joins TRBV7-8 and TRBJ1-5; D not certain. The germline V gene encodes CDR1 SGHVS and CDR2 FQNEAQ. This CDR3 is 16 amino acids long. Deletions cut 3 bases from V and 4 bases from J, with 16 bases between. The CDR3 DNA reads TGTGCCAGCAGCTTCGCTACCCTGGGAGGTAATCAGCCCCAGCATTTT. It is translated as CASSFATLGGNQPQHF.

V gene TRBV18 combines with J gene TRBJ1-3, with unresolved D. Germline CDR1 is KGHSH and CDR2 is LQKENI. The length of the CDR3 is 16 residues. Trimming stripped 3 bases from V and 0 bases from J, with 12 bases between. CDR3: CASSPLAGRSGNTIYF. The CDR3 DNA is TGTGCCAGCTCACCTCTGGCAGGCCGCTCTGGAAACACCATATATTTT.

Only a few counts were recorded for this clonotype. The V gene is TRBV6-5, the J gene TRBJ2-3; 9 nucleotides match TRBD2. Germline CDR1 MNHEY, CDR2 SVGAGI. V shed 2 bases, J shed 2 bases, and the junction held 11 bases outside the gene matches. CDR3 length: 18 amino acids. The CDR3 region is CASSYSQRIAGDTDTQYF. The DNA for the CDR3 is TGTGCCAGCAGTTACAGTCAGAGAATAGCGGGGGACACAGATACGCAGTATTTT.

This sequence joins TRBV27 and TRBJ2-1; unclear D gene. Between the trimmed V and J ends, which lost 3 bases and 5 bases, there was a span of 14 bases. The length of the CDR3 is 15 residues. The germline V gene encodes CDR1 MNHEY and CDR2 SMNVEV (reference sequence). The CDR3 DNA follows: TGTGCCAGCAGTTTCGGCCCTGCCGCGCACAATGAGCAGTTCTTC. This translates into CASSFGPAAHNEQFF.

The V gene is TRBV9, the J gene TRBJ1-4; D not resolved. The germline V gene encodes CDR1 SGDLS and CDR2 YYNGEE. This CDR3 comprises 15 residues. V lost 4 bases, J lost 8 bases, and 18 bases lay in between. DNA for the CDR3: TGTGCCAGCAGCCCCTCACCTAGGGCAGGCGAAAAACTGTTTTTT. Its translation is CASSPSPRAGEKLFF.

There are many counts of this clonotype. In DNA form, the CDR3 reads TGCAGTGCTCTAGCGGGGGGAACCTACGAGCAGTACTTC. It is translated as CSALAGGTYEQYF. The chain links TRBV20-1 to TRBJ2-7; 11 nucleotides agree with TRBD2. Germline V gene lookup returns CDR1 DFQATT and CDR2 SNEGSKA (reference sequence). This CDR3 has 13 amino acids. Trimming took 5 bases from V and 2 from J; bases not matched to a gene: 2.

Only a few counts were recorded for this clonotype. The chain employs TRBV27 and TRBJ1-4; 7 bases fit TRBD1. The germline V gene encodes CDR1 MNHEY and CDR2 SMNVEV (reference sequence). This CDR3 contains 15 residues. V trimming: 6 bases; J trimming: 7 bases; junction bases outside the gene matches: 11. The CDR3 here is CASSSRTGVLEKLFF. Written as DNA, the CDR3 is TGTGCCAGCAGCTCAAGAACAGGGGTTCTTGAAAAACTGTTTTTT.

This clonotype showed up just a few times. This rearrangement joins TRBV21-1 to TRBJ2-7; TRBD2 is taken as the D call from the table, unchecked against the DNA. TRBV21-1 is tagged as a pseudogene. This CDR3 contains 20 residues. The CDR3 loop is CASSKSTGTSGPKWAYEQYF. In DNA, the CDR3 is TGTGCCAGCAGCAAATCAACCGGGACTAGCGGGCCAAAATGGGCCTACGAGCAGTACTTC.

V and J are TRBV4-1 and TRBJ2-2; 15 bases match TRBD2. V was pared by 3 bases and J by 0 bases, with 8 bases of the junction left unmatched. Germline CDR1 reads MGHRA; CDR2 reads YSYEKL. The CDR3 is 20 amino acids. The DNA of the CDR3 is TGCGCCAGCAGCCAGATGGGACTAGCGGGGGGACCTTCGAACACCGGGGAGCTGTTTTTT. Its translation: CASSQMGLAGGPSNTGELFF.

This clonotype appeared a few times. The chain carries TRBV10-2 and TRBJ2-7; 9 bases align to TRBD1. Trimming at V came to 4 bases and at J to 5 bases, leaving 9 bases not matched to a gene. Germline CDR1 and CDR2: WSHSY and SAAADI. The CDR3 consists of 15 residues. The CDR3 loop reads CASSVSLDRGHEQYF. For the CDR3, the DNA is TGCGCCAGCAGTGTATCCCTGGACAGGGGACACGAGCAGTACTTC.

At least ten counts were recorded for this clonotype. The chain combines TRBV6-1 with TRBJ2-5; TRBD2 matches 7 bases. V dropped 6 bases and J dropped 1; count of bases not matched to a gene: 8. Germline V gene sequence: CDR1 MNHNS, CDR2 SASEGT. The CDR3 runs to 15 residues. The CDR3 nucleotides are TGTGCCAGCAGGTCTACCAGCGGGGTCCAAGAGACCCAGTACTTC. Translation: CASRSTSGVQETQYF.

The rearrangement joins TRBV7-2 to TRBJ2-3; 7 nucleotides align to TRBD2. V dropped 5 bases and J dropped 7; count of bases not matched to a gene: 6. The CDR3 sequence is 13 residues long. Germline CDR1 and CDR2: SGHTA and FQGNSA. The DNA of the CDR3 is TGTGCCAGCAGCCCTGGGGGGGGTAATACGCAGTATTTT. Its translation is CASSPGGGNTQYF.

The chain has TRBV5-1 and TRBJ1-3; D perhaps matches TRBD1 (6 bases). The germline V and J ends were trimmed by 5 bases and 0 bases, with 9 bases remaining between them. The germline V gene encodes CDR1 SGHRS and CDR2 YFSETQ. The CDR3 is 14 amino acids. The CDR3 DNA sequence: TGCGCCAGCAGAGGACAGCACTCTGGAAACACCATATATTTT. As protein: CASRGQHSGNTIYF.

The table lists this clonotype with a few counts. J is TRBJ1-1 and V is TRBV24-1; 9 nucleotides line up with TRBD1. The CDR3 loop spans 15 amino acids. Germline V gives CDR1 KGHDR, CDR2 SFDVKD. The J segment lost 8 bases and the V segment lost 4 bases, leaving 10 bases of the junction unmatched. The CDR3 bases are TGTGCCACCAGTGAGTCCCCCATCGACAGGGGGGAAGCTTTCTTT. Protein product: CATSESPIDRGEAFF.

The rearrangement uses TRBV6-5 and TRBJ2-3, with no clear D. The CDR3 spans 17 residues. Germline V CDR1 and CDR2: MNHEY, SVGAGI. V was trimmed by 2 bases and J by 2 bases, leaving 17 bases between them. CDR3 in amino acids: CASSYGRKSAYTDTQYF. The CDR3 DNA follows: TGTGCCAGCAGTTACGGGCGCAAATCTGCCTACACAGATACGCAGTATTTT.

This clonotype showed up just a few times. The CDR3 DNA follows: TGTGCCACCAGCGGGACAGAAAATTCACCCCTCCACTTT. Its protein product is CATSGTENSPLHF. V gene TRBV6-1 combines with J gene TRBJ1-6, with TRBD1 matching 7 bases. Germline V CDR1 and CDR2: MNHNS, SASEGT. With 10 bases clipped from V and 7 bases from J, the junction kept 7 bases outside the gene matches. This CDR3 region has 13 residues.

This chain uses TRBV7-6 with TRBJ1-5; tentatively, D is TRBD1 (5 bases). The CDR3 is 16 amino acids. The germline V and J ends were trimmed by 4 bases and 4 bases, with 17 bases remaining between them. Germline-derived CDR1 and CDR2 are SGHVS and FNYEAQ. In nucleotides, the CDR3 is TGTGCCAGCAGCTCACTCGCGGGGGGTCGAAATCAGCCCCAGCATTTT. Protein product: CASSSLAGGRNQPQHF.